This T cell receptor (beta chain) was identified in a study of cytomegalovirus exposure and HLA in healthy donors. Sequencing used immunoSEQ multiplex PCR; TCRdb keeps in-frame clones, though not all of them. The table lists 160,000 or so clones, around four fifths of them singletons, with 2% to 2.5% in the top ten. Worth noting for this clone: Its antigen is still unknown.

CDR3 length: 17 amino acids. CDR1 and CDR2 from the germline V gene are SGHNT and YENEEA. The ends lost 1 base at V and 2 bases at J; junction bases unmatched: 5. General study findings and limits: For most TCR sequences rarity was the rule, although some public TCRs occurred in many donors.

The sequencing input was PBMCs. The sequence came from a young man in good health and CMV-seropositive. The chain is built from TRBV11-3 and TRBJ2-6; 7 bases fit TRBD2. The CDR3 nucleotides are TGTGCCAGCAGCTTAGGGGGGAGGGAAACTGGGGCCAACGTCCTGACTTTC. It specifies CASSLGGRETGANVLTF.